Following are 24 T cell receptor beta chains from one sample sequenced in a study of shared clonotypes between healthy human individuals. Using immunoSEQ multiplex PCR, the repertoire was profiled, and TCRdb retains in-frame clones only, with some absent. The table has 650,000 to 700,000 clones, roughly 87% seen once. Sequencing was done on a sample of memory CD8+ T cells from PBMCs. Subset defined: CD45RO+ cells pooled with CCR7-negative TemRA cells. The receptor set was obtained from a man between 18 and 35 years old in good health. Some clones in this sample may be carry-over from other donors' samples.

The V and J genes are TRBV4-1 and TRBJ2-5, with 10 bases identical to TRBD1. Germline CDR1 MGHRA, CDR2 YSYEKL. The CDR3 spans 16 residues. J lost 5 bases, V lost 4 bases, and 10 bases had no gene match. Written as DNA, the CDR3 is TGCGCCAGCAGCCCCACCCACCTGGGACAGGGGGAGACCCAGTACTTC. It is translated as CASSPTHLGQGETQYF.

V is TRBV19 and J is TRBJ1-1; no reliable D call. V was pared by 5 bases and J by 1 base, with 11 bases between. Germline V lookup: CDR1 LNHDA, CDR2 SQIVND (reference sequence). The CDR3 length is 14 residues. The CDR3 DNA reads as TGTGCCAGTAGTCGAGCGCCGGAGAACACTGAAGCTTTCTTT. Translating gives CASSRAPENTEAFF.

V gene TRBV15 combines with J gene TRBJ2-1; the D is unclear. In germline, CDR1 is LNHNV, CDR2 YYDKDF (reference sequence). The CDR3 is 16 amino acids. V lost 1 base and J 3 bases, leaving 13 bases between the germline ends. The CDR3 region is CATSRAGFELYNEQFF. CDR3 coding DNA: TGTGCCACCAGCAGAGCCGGGTTCGAACTCTACAATGAGCAGTTCTTC. Together with reference TRBV15 and TRBJ2-1, the CDR3 gives the full variable domain: DAMVIQNPRYQVTQFGKPVTLSCSQTLNHNVMYWYQQKSSQAPKLLFHYYDKDFNNEADTPDNFQSRRPNTSFCFLDIRSPGLGDTAMYLCATSRAGFELYNEQFFGPGTRLTVL.

V and J are TRBV6-5 and TRBJ2-1; 12 bases are a match to TRBD2. This CDR3 contains 15 residues. After removal of 5 bases from V and 8 bases from J, the junction contained 7 bases not matched to a gene. Germline CDR1 is MNHEY and CDR2 is SVGAGI. The CDR3 nucleotides are TGTGCCAGCAGTGGAAGGACTAGCGGGATAGATGAGCAGTTCTTC. This codes for CASSGRTSGIDEQFF.

The CDR3 loop is CASSPYTGGENTEAFF. As DNA, the CDR3 is TGTGCCAGCAGCCCCTATACCGGAGGTGAGAACACTGAAGCTTTCTTT. The chain employs TRBV7-6 and TRBJ1-1; D ambiguous. Germline V CDR1 and CDR2: SGHVS, FNYEAQ. This CDR3 region has 16 residues. V was shortened by 5 bases and J by 1 base, with 17 bases between the two germline ends.

A single count supports this clone. The rearrangement uses TRBV9 and TRBJ2-2; D possibly corresponds to TRBD1 (5 bases). The CDR3 extends over 14 amino acids. The germline gives CDR1 SGDLS, CDR2 YYNGEE. The ends were cut back, 3 bases at V and 6 bases at J, with 12 bases in the middle. CDR3: CASSDDDSPGELFF. The CDR3 DNA sequence: TGTGCCAGCAGCGACGACGACAGTCCCGGGGAGCTGTTTTTT.

About this clone itself: The sample holds other DNA sequences that translate to the same CDR3. This chain links TRBV29-1 with TRBJ1-2; no definite D call. The CDR3 extends over 11 amino acids. The germline V gene has CDR1 SQVTM and CDR2 ANQGSEA. V was clipped by 1 base and J by 5 bases, with 5 bases between them. CDR3 sequence reads: CSVEVGYGYTF. The CDR3, as DNA: TGCAGCGTTGAAGTAGGGTATGGCTACACCTTC. Variable domain in full (rest from reference TRBV29-1 and TRBJ1-2): SAVISQKPSRDICQRGTSLTIQCQVDSQVTMMFWYRQQPGQSLTLIATANQGSEATYESGFVIDKFPISRPNLTFSTLTVSNMSPEDSSIYLCSVEVGYGYTFGSGTRLTVV.

The chain joins TRBV21-1 to TRBJ2-7; the table's D call TRBD2 went unverified against the DNA. TRBV21-1 counts as a pseudogene. The CDR3 extends over 16 amino acids. For the CDR3, the DNA is TGTGCCAGCAGCAAAGCGGATGGGGGGGGAACCTACGAGCAGTACTTC. Its translation is CASSKADGGGTYEQYF.

The chain couples TRBV11-2 to TRBJ2-1, with TRBD2 matching over 7 bases. Germline V gene data show CDR1 as SGHAT and CDR2 as FQNNGV. The V gene end was trimmed by 7 bases and the J gene end by 3 bases; junction bases not matched to a gene: 18. There are 18 residues in the CDR3. The CDR3 nucleotides are TGTGCCAGCACCCTCTTGGGCGGCGGGAGATCTCACTACAATGAGCAGTTCTTC. It specifies CASTLLGGGRSHYNEQFF.

The CDR3 is CASSQFTGAGDQPQHF. The CDR3 coding sequence is TGTGCCAGCAGCCAATTTACAGGGGCAGGAGACCAGCCCCAGCATTTT. The chain is built from TRBV28 and TRBJ1-5; 7 positions match TRBD1. Trimming removed 6 bases from V and 7 bases from J; junction bases left unmatched: 15. Germline CDR1 MDHEN, CDR2 SYDVKM. The CDR3 is 16 amino acids.

The genes are TRBV2 and TRBJ2-3; 9 nucleotides line up with TRBD1. After removal of 6 bases from V and 3 bases from J, the junction contained 13 bases not matched to a gene. The length of the CDR3 is 17 residues. CDR1 and CDR2 (germline): SNHLY, FYNNEI. DNA of the CDR3: TGTGCCAGCAGCTGGAACCCGGACAGGGGCGTTACAGATACGCAGTATTTT. Amino acids: CASSWNPDRGVTDTQYF.

The rearrangement uses TRBV29-1 and TRBJ2-7; the match to TRBD1 covers 7 bases. The CDR3 loop spans 13 amino acids. Per the germline V gene, CDR1 is SQVTM and CDR2 is ANQGSEA. With 2 bases clipped from V and 1 base from J, the junction kept 2 bases outside the gene matches. CDR3 DNA sequence: TGCAGCGTTGAAACAGGGGAATCCTACGAGCAGTACTTC. Translating it yields CSVETGESYEQYF.

This chain uses TRBV5-1 with TRBJ2-5, with D possibly being TRBD1 (6 bases). Trimming cost V 1 base and J 0 bases, with 13 bases left between them. CDR1 SGHRS and CDR2 YFSETQ come from the germline V gene. The CDR3 totals 16 residues. CDR3 sequence reads: CASSLIGTLYQETQYF. Written as DNA, the CDR3 is TGCGCCAGCAGCTTGATCGGGACACTCTACCAAGAGACCCAGTACTTC. Filled out from reference TRBV5-1 and TRBJ2-5, the complete variable domain reads KAGVTQTPRYLIKTRGQQVTLSCSPISGHRSVSWYQQTPGQGLQFLFEYFSETQRNKGNFPGRFSGRQFSNSRSEMNVSTLELGDSALYLCASSLIGTLYQETQYFGPGTRLLVL.

The chain employs TRBV6-1 and TRBJ1-1, with a tentative D call TRBD1 (6 bases). CDR1 is MNHNS and CDR2 is SASEGT in the germline V gene. The ends were cut back, 6 bases at V and 3 bases at J, with 8 bases in the middle. This CDR3 is 12 amino acids long. As DNA, the CDR3 is TGTGCCAGCAGGACAGGCTACACTGAAGCTTTCTTT. Its translation is CASRTGYTEAFF.

The chain combines TRBV14 with TRBJ1-3, with D maybe TRBD1 (5 bases). There are 15 residues in the CDR3. Between the trimmed V and J ends, which lost 4 bases and 4 bases, there was a span of 14 bases. The germline CDR1 and CDR2 sequences are SGHDN and FVKESK. The CDR3 nucleotides read TGTGCCAGCAGCCTCGGGGCCCCCGGGGGAAACACCATATATTTT. It specifies CASSLGAPGGNTIYF.

The chain carries TRBV19 and TRBJ2-7; D is uncertain. V was trimmed by 8 bases and J by 6 bases, leaving 17 bases between them. This CDR3 spans 13 amino acids. The germline V gene has CDR1 LNHDA and CDR2 SQIVND (reference sequence). Here the CDR3 DNA reads TGTGCCAGTGGTCGGGTTAGTCCCGGCGAGCAGTACTTC. Translating gives CASGRVSPGEQYF.

This chain joins TRBV7-3 and TRBJ2-1; TRBD2 agrees at 12 bases. V lost 5 bases to trimming and J lost 2 bases; unmatched junction nucleotides: 7. Germline lookup yields CDR1 SGHTA and CDR2 FQGTGA. There are 17 residues in the CDR3. CDR3 in amino acids: CASSGTSGLGPYNEQFF. CDR3 nucleotides: TGTGCCAGCAGCGGGACTAGCGGGCTGGGGCCCTACAATGAGCAGTTCTTC.

The rearrangement joins TRBV18 to TRBJ2-3, with 10 bases matching TRBD1. Germline CDR1 KGHSH, CDR2 LQKENI. The junction had 6 bases not matched to a gene; V was cut back by 0 bases and J by 3 bases. The CDR3 contains 17 residues. The CDR3 sequence: CASSPPGDRGITDTQYF. CDR3 nucleotide sequence: TGTGCCAGCTCACCACCCGGGGACAGGGGAATTACAGATACGCAGTATTTT.

The chain recombines TRBV28 with TRBJ1-4, with D unresolved. The CDR3 sequence is 16 residues long. Germline V gene sequence: CDR1 MDHEN, CDR2 SYDVKM. Trimming pared 6 bases from V and 5 bases from J, leaving 19 bases between. The CDR3 is CASRIDLTEMNEKLFF. CDR3 nucleotide sequence: TGTGCCAGCAGGATAGATTTGACTGAAATGAATGAAAAACTGTTTTTT.

This sequence joins TRBV7-6 and TRBJ2-2; D gene ambiguous. Germline CDR1 SGHVS, CDR2 FNYEAQ. The ends were cut back, 1 base at V and 6 bases at J, with 9 bases in the middle. The CDR3 is made up of 14 amino acids. This CDR3 is CASSLVRGAGELFF. The CDR3 DNA follows: TGTGCCAGCAGCTTAGTTCGAGGCGCCGGGGAGCTGTTTTTT.

This chain connects TRBV7-2 to TRBJ1-2; TRBD1 might be the D (5 bases). Germline V gene data show CDR1 as SGHTA and CDR2 as FQGNSA. There are 16 residues in the CDR3. With 3 bases removed from V and 4 bases from J, the gap between germline ends came to 18 bases. The DNA of the CDR3 is TGTGCCAGCAGCTTTAGTCGGGGGATTTCCCCCTATGGCTACACCTTC. Translating it yields CASSFSRGISPYGYTF.

The chain has TRBV2 and TRBJ2-5; possible D gene TRBD2, 6 bases. Trimming took 6 bases from V and 1 from J, leaving 18 bases between them. The germline CDR1 and CDR2 sequences are SNHLY and FYNNEI. This CDR3 contains 16 residues. The CDR3 nucleotides read TGTGCCAGCAGGGGGTGGGACTGGGGTGGCCAAGAGACCCAGTACTTC. Its translation is CASRGWDWGGQETQYF.

The chain recombines TRBV27 with TRBJ2-7; D is ambiguous. V dropped 6 bases and J dropped 0 bases, with 15 bases sitting between them. CDR1 is MNHEY and CDR2 is SMNVEV in the germline V gene (reference sequence). The CDR3 runs to 15 residues. CDR3 sequence reads: CASRQTPWASYEQYF. The CDR3 DNA reads TGTGCCAGCAGACAAACCCCCTGGGCCTCCTACGAGCAGTACTTC.

This chain joins TRBV27 and TRBJ2-7; 8 bases are a match to TRBD2. Per germline, CDR1 MNHEY and CDR2 SMNVEV (reference sequence). CDR3 length: 18 amino acids. V trimming: 10 bases; J trimming: 9 bases; junction bases outside the gene matches: 29. The CDR3 loop reads CATQPSAGEYLIVGGQYF. CDR3 DNA: TGTGCCACCCAACCGTCAGCGGGAGAGTACCTCATCGTCGGCGGGCAGTACTTC.